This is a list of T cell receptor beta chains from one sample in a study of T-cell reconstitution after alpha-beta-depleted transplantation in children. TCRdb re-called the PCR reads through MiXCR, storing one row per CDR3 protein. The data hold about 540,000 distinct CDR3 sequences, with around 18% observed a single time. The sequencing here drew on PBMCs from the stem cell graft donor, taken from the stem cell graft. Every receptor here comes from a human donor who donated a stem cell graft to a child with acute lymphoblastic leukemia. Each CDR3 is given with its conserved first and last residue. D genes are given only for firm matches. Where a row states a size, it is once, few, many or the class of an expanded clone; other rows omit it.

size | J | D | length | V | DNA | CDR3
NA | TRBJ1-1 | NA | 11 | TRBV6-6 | TGTGCCAGCAGTTGGGAGGCTGAAGCTTTCTTT | CASSWEAEAFF
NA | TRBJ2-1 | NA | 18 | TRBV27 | TGTGCCAGCAGTTTATGGGCTGTCGGAGCGGCTCAATACAATGAGCAGTTCTTC | CASSLWAVGAAQYNEQFF
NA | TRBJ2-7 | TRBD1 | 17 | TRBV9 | TGTGCCAGCAGCGTAGGTGGACTGGCCAGGGGGCTCTACGAGCAGTACTTC | CASSVGGLARGLYEQYF
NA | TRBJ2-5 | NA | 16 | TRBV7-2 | TGTGCCAGCAGCTGGCTTTCTGCCGTTGGGGAGAAGACCCAGTACTTC | CASSWLSAVGEKTQYF
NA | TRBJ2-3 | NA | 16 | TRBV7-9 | TGTGCCAGCAGCTTAATCGGCAGGGCTATAACAGATACGCAGTATTTT | CASSLIGRAITDTQYF
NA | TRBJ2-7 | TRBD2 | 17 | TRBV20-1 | TGCAGTGCTAGAGATTTGTGGGCTAGCGGGAGGATCTACGAGCAGTACTTC | CSARDLWASGRIYEQYF
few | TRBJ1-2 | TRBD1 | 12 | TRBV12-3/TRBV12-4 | TGTGCCAGCAGTTCAGGGGGACGCGGCTACACCTTC | CASSSGGRGYTF
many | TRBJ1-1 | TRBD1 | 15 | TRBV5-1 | TGCGCCAGCAGCTTGTCCCCTACAGGGGGGACTGAAGCTTTCTTT | CASSLSPTGGTEAFF
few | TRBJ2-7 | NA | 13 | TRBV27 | TGTGCCAGCAGCGAGGGGGTCGGGTACGAGCAGTACTTC | CASSEGVGYEQYF
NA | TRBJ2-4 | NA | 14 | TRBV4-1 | TGCGCCAGCAGCCAAAAGACAGTGGCGGACATTCAGTACTTC | CASSQKTVADIQYF
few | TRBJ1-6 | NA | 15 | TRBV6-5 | TGTGCCAGCAGTTACTCGCAGGGTCGGGGATCACCCCTCCACTTT | CASSYSQGRGSPLHF
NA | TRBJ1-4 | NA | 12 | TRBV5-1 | TGCGCCAGCAGCCTACACGGTGAAACACTGTTTTTT | CASSLHGETLFF
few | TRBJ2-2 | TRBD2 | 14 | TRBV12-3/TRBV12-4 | TGTGCCAGCAGTCCTAGCGGGGGGGTCCGGGAGCTGTTTTTT | CASSPSGGVRELFF
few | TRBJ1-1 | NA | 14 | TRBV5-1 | TGCGCCAGCAGCCTCCGGACTCTGGGCACTGAAGCTTTCTTT | CASSLRTLGTEAFF
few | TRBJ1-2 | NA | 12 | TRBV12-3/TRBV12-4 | TGTGCCAGCAGCCCTTCAGGGTTGGGCTACACCTTC | CASSPSGLGYTF
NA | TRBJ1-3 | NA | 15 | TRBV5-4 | TGTGCCAGCAGCTTTCGGGGGGCGGCTGGAAACACCATATATTTT | CASSFRGAAGNTIYF
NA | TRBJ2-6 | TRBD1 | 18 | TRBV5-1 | TGCGCCAGCAGCTTGTCTCCCCTCACAGGGGCCGGGGCCAACGTCCTGACTTTC | CASSLSPLTGAGANVLTF
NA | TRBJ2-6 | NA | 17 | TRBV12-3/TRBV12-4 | TGTGCCAGCAGTTTAAGGGGAACCTACTCTGGGGCCAACGGCCTGACTTTC | CASSLRGTYSGANGLTF